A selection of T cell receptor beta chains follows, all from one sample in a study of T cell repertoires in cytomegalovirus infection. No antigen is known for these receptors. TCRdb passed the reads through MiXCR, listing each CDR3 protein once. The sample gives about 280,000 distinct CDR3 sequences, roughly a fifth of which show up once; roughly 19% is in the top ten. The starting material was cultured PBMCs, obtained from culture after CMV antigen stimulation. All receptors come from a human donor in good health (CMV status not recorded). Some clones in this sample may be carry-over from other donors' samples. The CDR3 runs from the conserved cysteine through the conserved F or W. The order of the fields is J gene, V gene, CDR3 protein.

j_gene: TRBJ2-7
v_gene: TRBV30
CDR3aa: CAWGSGDPRYEQYF

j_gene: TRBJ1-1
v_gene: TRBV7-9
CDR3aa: CASSLGEWNTEAFF

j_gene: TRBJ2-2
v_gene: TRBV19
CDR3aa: CASSRARQVHTGELFF

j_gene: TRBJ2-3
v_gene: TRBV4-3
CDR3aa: CASSRQREPGDTQYF

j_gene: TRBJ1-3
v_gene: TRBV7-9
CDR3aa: CASSFLSTGGPMNF

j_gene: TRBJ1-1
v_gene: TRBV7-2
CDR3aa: CASSSTRGTF

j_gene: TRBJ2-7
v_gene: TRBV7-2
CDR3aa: CASSSAYEQYF

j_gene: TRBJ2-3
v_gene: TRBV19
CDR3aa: CASSISSEAQYF

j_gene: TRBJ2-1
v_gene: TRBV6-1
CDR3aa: CASSEGSGRGKNEQFF

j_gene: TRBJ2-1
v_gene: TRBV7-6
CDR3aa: CASSLAGTSGISEQFF

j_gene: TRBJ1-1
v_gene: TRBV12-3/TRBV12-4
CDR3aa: CASSLAGGITEAFF

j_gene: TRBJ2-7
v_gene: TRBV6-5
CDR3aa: CASSSTSGSSYEQYF

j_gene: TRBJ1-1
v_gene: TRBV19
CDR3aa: CASSGQGRTEAFF

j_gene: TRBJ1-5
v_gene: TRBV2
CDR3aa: CASIEARGQPQHF

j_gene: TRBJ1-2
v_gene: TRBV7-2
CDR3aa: CASSFFDKSGGYTF

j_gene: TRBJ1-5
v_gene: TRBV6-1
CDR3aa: CASRNVRGNQPQHF

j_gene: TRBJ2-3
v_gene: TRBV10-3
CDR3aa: CAISGPGGDTQYF